What follows are 16 T cell receptor beta chains derived from one specimen sequenced in a study of T cells after yellow fever vaccination. TCRdb re-derived calls from the 5' RACE reads in MiXCR, one entry per CDR3 protein. The sample lists hundreds of thousands of distinct CDR3 sequences, roughly 13% occurring once. The source material was PBMCs, sampled on the day of the yellow fever booster vaccination. The receptors originated from a man aged 25 to 40 who received the YFV17D yellow fever vaccine.

This clonotype has a handful of counts. This rearrangement joins TRBV20-1 to TRBJ2-1; possibly TRBD1 for D (6 bases). Trimming took 6 bases from V and 0 from J, leaving 18 bases between them. This CDR3 region has 16 residues. Germline values: CDR1 DFQATT, CDR2 SNEGSKA (reference sequence). The CDR3 DNA sequence: TGCAGTGCCCTAAACGACAGGCCAGTCTCCTACAATGAGCAGTTCTTC. This gives the protein CSALNDRPVSYNEQFF.

The CDR3 DNA reads TGTGCCAGCAGTTTAGTGGCGGGTCCCTATGGCTACACCTTC. The encoded protein is CASSLVAGPYGYTF. V gene TRBV27 combines with J gene TRBJ1-2; no clear D gene. The CDR3 length is 14 residues. Germline CDR1 MNHEY, CDR2 SMNVEV (reference sequence). V lost 2 bases and J 4 bases, leaving 11 bases between the germline ends.

This clonotype was detected a few times. The gene calls are TRBV29-1 and TRBJ2-5, with TRBD2 identical over 11 bases. Trimming at V came to 4 bases and at J to 5 bases, leaving 6 bases not matched to a gene. The CDR3 has 14 amino acids. CDR1 SQVTM and CDR2 ANQGSEA come from the germline V gene. The CDR3: CSVVTSGSGETQYF. In DNA, the CDR3 is TGCAGCGTTGTCACTAGCGGGAGCGGCGAGACCCAGTACTTC.

The V call is TRBV4-1, the J call TRBJ2-7; 7 bases fit TRBD2. CDR1 is MGHRA, CDR2 YSYEKL, per germline. The V and J ends lost 0 bases and 9 bases, in that order; junction bases with no gene match: 14. This CDR3 is built from 16 residues. The CDR3 DNA reads as TGCGCCAGCAGCCAAGAAATTTTAGCGGGCGCCCGGGGGCAGTACTTC. Translating gives CASSQEILAGARGQYF.

The V gene is TRBV28, the J gene TRBJ2-7, with 8 bases matching TRBD1. Germline CDR1 is MDHEN and CDR2 is SYDVKM. After removal of 3 bases from V and 3 bases from J, the junction contained 4 bases not matched to a gene. There are 14 residues in the CDR3. The CDR3 DNA is TGTGCCAGCAGTTTCGCCAGGGGGCTCTACGAGCAGTACTTC. The encoded protein is CASSFARGLYEQYF. Full variable domain (missing parts from reference TRBV28 and TRBJ2-7): DVKVTQSSRYLVKRTGEKVFLECVQDMDHENMFWYRQDPGLGLRLIYFSYDVKMKEKGDIPEGYSVSREKKERFSLILESASTNQTSMYLCASSFARGLYEQYFGPGTRLTVT.

About this clonotype itself: At one end, the junction sequence differs from germline, possibly due to a read error. The chain joins TRBV5-1 to TRBJ2-5; 11 bases map to TRBD2. Germline V gene data show CDR1 as SGHRS and CDR2 as YFSETQ. The CDR3 totals 19 residues. The CDR3 coding sequence is TGCGCCAGCAGGTTGCCCAAACTAGCGGGGGCTGAAGTTCAAGGGACCCAGTACTTC. This codes for CASRLPKLAGAEVQGTQYF.

The chain employs TRBV4-2 and TRBJ2-2; D uncertain. Looked up from germline, CDR1 is LGHNA and CDR2 is YNFKEQ. Trimming removed 4 bases at V and 4 bases at J, with 13 bases between. CDR3 length: 15 residues. The CDR3 loop is CASSPMDRSTGELFF. The CDR3 coding sequence is TGTGCCAGCAGCCCCATGGACCGAAGCACCGGGGAGCTGTTTTTT.

The chain is built from TRBV10-1 and TRBJ1-2, with no clear D. From germline, CDR1 is WNHNN and CDR2 SYGVQD (reference sequence). CDR3 length equals 16 residues. V lost 0 bases and J lost 3, with 14 bases in between. DNA for the CDR3: TGCGCCAGCAGTGAGTCCACAGCCCAATCGTACTATGGCTACACCTTC. Translating it yields CASSESTAQSYYGYTF.

The V call is TRBV14, the J call TRBJ2-1; 8 bases map to TRBD2. The CDR3 length is 15 residues. The ends lost 1 base at V and 5 bases at J; junction bases unmatched: 4. CDR1 and CDR2 from the germline V gene are SGHDN and FVKESK. In DNA, the CDR3 is TGTGCCAGCAGCCAAGTTACTAGCGGTAACAATGAGCAGTTCTTC. Amino acid sequence: CASSQVTSGNNEQFF.

The chain uses TRBV6-6 and TRBJ1-5; D is ambiguous. The CDR3 extends over 12 amino acids. The ends were cut back, 5 bases at V and 9 bases at J, with 11 bases in the middle. CDR1 is MNHNY and CDR2 is SVGAGI in the germline V gene (reference sequence). The CDR3 region has the DNA TGTGCCAGCAGTCCCCCCATACGGCCCCAGCATTTT. It translates to CASSPPIRPQHF.

This clonotype has a handful of counts. The rearrangement links TRBV7-9 to TRBJ1-2; D gene unclear. Germline values: CDR1 SEHNR, CDR2 FQNEAQ (reference sequence). The CDR3 covers 15 residues. The V gene lost 1 base and the J gene lost 4 bases, with 13 bases spanning the gap. This CDR3 reads CASSLGSGGFYGYTF. The CDR3 DNA follows: TGTGCCAGCAGCTTAGGTAGCGGAGGCTTCTATGGCTACACCTTC.

This clonotype appeared a few times. This rearrangement joins TRBV30 to TRBJ1-4; TRBD1 agrees at 9 bases. The J segment lost 5 bases and the V segment lost 0 bases, leaving 4 bases of the junction unmatched. CDR1 and CDR2 (germline): GTSNPN, SVGIG (reference sequence). The CDR3 extends over 15 amino acids. The DNA for the CDR3 is TGTGCCTGGAGTGTTTTTGGGACAGGGAATGAAAAACTGTTTTTT. The encoded protein is CAWSVFGTGNEKLFF.

This clonotype was observed a few times. This CDR3 reads CSARSLAGGSYNEQFF. The CDR3 DNA follows: TGCAGTGCTAGAAGCCTAGCGGGCGGCTCCTACAATGAGCAGTTCTTC. The chain recombines TRBV20-1 with TRBJ2-1, with 8 bases that match TRBD2. The CDR3 is 16 residues long. Germline trimming cut 2 bases from V and 0 bases from J; bases unmatched to any gene: 6. Germline CDR1 and CDR2: DFQATT and SNEGSKA (reference sequence).

The V call is TRBV5-1, the J call TRBJ2-2, with 13 bases aligning to TRBD2. CDR3 length equals 16 residues. The germline CDR1 and CDR2 sequences are SGHRS and YFSETQ. The V and J ends lost 1 base and 4 bases, in that order; junction bases with no gene match: 1. Written as DNA, the CDR3 is TGCGCCAGCAGCTTGCGACTAGCGGGGGGCACCGGGGAGCTGTTTTTT. This sequence encodes CASSLRLAGGTGELFF.

The CDR3 coding sequence is TGTGCCACCAGTGATACGAAAGAGACCCAGTACTTC. The encoded protein is CATSDTKETQYF. The chain uses TRBV24-1 and TRBJ2-5; D unclear. The CDR3 has 12 amino acids. CDR1 and CDR2 from the germline V gene are KGHDR and SFDVKD. The V end was cut by 3 bases, the J end by 3 bases, with 4 bases between.

The rearrangement links TRBV4-3 to TRBJ2-1; D remains ambiguous. CDR1 and CDR2 (germline): LGHNA, YSLEER. This CDR3 is 14 amino acids long. V was trimmed by 1 base and J by 3 bases, leaving 7 bases between them. The DNA of the CDR3 is TGCGCCAGCAGCCAAGCCGTCAGCTACAATGAGCAGTTCTTC. Translating it yields CASSQAVSYNEQFF.